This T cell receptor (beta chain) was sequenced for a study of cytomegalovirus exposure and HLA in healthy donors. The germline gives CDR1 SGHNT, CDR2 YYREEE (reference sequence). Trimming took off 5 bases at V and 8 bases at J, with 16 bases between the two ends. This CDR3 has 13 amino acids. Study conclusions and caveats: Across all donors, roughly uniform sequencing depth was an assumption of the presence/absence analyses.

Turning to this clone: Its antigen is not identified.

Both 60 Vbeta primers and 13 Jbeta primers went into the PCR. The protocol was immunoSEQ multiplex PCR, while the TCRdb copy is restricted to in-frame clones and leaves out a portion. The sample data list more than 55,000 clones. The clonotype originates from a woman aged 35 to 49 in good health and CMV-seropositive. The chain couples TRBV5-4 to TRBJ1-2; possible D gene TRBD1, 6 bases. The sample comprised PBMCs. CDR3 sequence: CASRYDRRYGYTF. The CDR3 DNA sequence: TGTGCCAGCAGGTACGACAGGCGGTACGGCTACACCTTC.